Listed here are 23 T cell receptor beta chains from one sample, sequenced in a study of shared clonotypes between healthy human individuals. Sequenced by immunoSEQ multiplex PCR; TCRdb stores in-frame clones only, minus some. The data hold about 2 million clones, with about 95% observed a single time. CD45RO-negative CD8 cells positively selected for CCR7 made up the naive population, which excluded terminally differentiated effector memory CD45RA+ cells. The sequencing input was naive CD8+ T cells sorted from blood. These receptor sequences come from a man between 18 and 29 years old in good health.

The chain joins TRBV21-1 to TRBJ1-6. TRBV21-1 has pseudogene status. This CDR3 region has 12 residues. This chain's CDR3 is CASRREDSPLHF. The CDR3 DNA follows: TGTGCCAGCAGGAGGGAGGATTCACCCCTCCACTTT.

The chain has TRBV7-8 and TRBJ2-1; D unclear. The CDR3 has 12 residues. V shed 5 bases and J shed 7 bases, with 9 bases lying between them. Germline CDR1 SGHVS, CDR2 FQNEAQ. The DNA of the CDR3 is TGTGCCAGCAGCCCACAGAAGAATGAGCAGTTCTTC. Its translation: CASSPQKNEQFF.

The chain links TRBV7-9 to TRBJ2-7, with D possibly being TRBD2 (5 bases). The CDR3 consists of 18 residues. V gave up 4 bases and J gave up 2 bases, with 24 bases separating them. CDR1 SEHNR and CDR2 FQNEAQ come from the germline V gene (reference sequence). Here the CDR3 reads CASSSNIISDFLPYEQYF. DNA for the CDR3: TGTGCCAGCAGCTCAAATATAATATCGGACTTCTTACCCTACGAGCAGTACTTC.

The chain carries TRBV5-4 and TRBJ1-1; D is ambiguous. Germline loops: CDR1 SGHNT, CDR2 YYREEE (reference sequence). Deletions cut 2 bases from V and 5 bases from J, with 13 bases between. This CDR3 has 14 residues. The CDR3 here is CASSFGVGLTEAFF. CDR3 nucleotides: TGTGCCAGCAGCTTCGGTGTAGGGCTAACTGAAGCTTTCTTT.

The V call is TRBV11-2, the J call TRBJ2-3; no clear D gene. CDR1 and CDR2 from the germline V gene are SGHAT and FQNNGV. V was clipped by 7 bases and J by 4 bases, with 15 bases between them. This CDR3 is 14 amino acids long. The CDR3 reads CASTLYPGSDTQYF. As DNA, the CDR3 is TGTGCCAGCACCCTATATCCGGGTTCAGATACGCAGTATTTT.

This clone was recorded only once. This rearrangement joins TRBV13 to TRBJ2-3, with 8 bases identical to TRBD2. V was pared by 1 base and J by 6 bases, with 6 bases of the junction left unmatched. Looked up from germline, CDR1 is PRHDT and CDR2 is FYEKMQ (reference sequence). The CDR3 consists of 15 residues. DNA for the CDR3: TGTGCCAGCAGCTTAGAGTTAGCGGGATGGGATACGCAGTATTTT. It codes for CASSLELAGWDTQYF.

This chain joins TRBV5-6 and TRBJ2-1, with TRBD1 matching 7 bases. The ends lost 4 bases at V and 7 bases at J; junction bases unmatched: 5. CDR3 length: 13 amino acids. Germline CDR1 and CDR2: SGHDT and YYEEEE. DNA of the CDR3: TGTGCCAGCAGCCCGACAGGGATGAATGAGCAGTTCTTC. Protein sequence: CASSPTGMNEQFF.

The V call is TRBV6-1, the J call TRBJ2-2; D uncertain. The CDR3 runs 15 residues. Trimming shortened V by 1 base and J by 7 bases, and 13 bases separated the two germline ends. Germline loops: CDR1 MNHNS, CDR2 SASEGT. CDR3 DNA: TGTGCCAGCAGTGAAGGACACTTTTTGGGCGGGGAGCTGTTTTTT. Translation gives CASSEGHFLGGELFF.

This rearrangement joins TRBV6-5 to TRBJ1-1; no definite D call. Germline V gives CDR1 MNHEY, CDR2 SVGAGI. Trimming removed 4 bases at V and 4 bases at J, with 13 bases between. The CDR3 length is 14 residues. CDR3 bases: TGTGCCAGCAGTTTATCAGGTGCAGGCACTGAAGCTTTCTTT. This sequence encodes CASSLSGAGTEAFF.

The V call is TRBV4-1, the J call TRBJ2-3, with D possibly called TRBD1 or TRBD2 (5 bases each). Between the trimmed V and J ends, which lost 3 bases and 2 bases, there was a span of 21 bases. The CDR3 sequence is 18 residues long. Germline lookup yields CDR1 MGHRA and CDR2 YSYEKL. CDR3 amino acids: CASSQGVKRLDPTDTQYF. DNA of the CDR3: TGCGCCAGCAGCCAGGGGGTGAAGCGGCTAGATCCCACAGATACGCAGTATTTT.

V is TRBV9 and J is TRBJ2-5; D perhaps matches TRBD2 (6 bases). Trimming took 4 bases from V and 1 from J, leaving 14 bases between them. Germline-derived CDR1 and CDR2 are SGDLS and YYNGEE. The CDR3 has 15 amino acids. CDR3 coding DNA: TGTGCCAGCAGCAACCGGGACTTGTTCCAAGAGACCCAGTACTTC. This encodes CASSNRDLFQETQYF.

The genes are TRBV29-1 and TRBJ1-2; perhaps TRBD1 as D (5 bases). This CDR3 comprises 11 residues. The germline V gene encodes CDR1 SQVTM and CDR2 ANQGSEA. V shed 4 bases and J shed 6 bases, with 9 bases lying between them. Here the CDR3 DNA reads TGCAGCGTTGGGGACGGCCATGGCTACACCTTC. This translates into CSVGDGHGYTF. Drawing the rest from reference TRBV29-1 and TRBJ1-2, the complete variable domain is SAVISQKPSRDICQRGTSLTIQCQVDSQVTMMFWYRQQPGQSLTLIATANQGSEATYESGFVIDKFPISRPNLTFSTLTVSNMSPEDSSIYLCSVGDGHGYTFGSGTRLTVV.

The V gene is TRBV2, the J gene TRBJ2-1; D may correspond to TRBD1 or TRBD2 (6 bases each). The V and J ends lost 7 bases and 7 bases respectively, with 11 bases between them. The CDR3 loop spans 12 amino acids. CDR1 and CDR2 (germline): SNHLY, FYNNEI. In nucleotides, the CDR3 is TGTGCCAGCAAGGGGGGCCCGAATGAGCAGTTCTTC. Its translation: CASKGGPNEQFF.

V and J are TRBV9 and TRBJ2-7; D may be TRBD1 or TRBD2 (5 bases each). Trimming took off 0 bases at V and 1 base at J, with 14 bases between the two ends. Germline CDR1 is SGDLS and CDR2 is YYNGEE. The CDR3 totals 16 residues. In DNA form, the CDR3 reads TGTGCCAGCAGCGTAGCGGCTGGGGGACCATCCTACGAGCAGTACTTC. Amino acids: CASSVAAGGPSYEQYF.

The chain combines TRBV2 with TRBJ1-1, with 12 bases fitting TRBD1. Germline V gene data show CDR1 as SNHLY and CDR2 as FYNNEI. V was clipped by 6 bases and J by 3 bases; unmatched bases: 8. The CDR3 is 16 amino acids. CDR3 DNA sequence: TGTGCCAGCAGCTACGGGACAGGGGGCGCGTACACTGAAGCTTTCTTT. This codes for CASSYGTGGAYTEAFF.

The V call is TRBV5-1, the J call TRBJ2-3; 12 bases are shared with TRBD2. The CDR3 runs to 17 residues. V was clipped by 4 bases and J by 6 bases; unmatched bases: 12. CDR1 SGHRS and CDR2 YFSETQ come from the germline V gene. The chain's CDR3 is CASSRDVTSGGYDTQYF. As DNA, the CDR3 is TGCGCCAGCAGCCGTGACGTGACTAGCGGGGGTTATGATACGCAGTATTTT.

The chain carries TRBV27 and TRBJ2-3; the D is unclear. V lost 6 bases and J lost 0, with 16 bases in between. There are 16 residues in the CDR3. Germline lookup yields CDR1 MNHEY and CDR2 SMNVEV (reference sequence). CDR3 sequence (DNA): TGTGCCAGCAGCCCCCACTGGACCTCTAGCACAGATACGCAGTATTTT. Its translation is CASSPHWTSSTDTQYF.

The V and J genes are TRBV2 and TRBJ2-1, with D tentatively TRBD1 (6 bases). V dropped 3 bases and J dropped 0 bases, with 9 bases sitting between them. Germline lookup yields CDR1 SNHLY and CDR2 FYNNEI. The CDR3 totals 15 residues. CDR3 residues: CASSEGASSYNEQFF. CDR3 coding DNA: TGTGCCAGCAGTGAGGGGGCTAGCTCCTACAATGAGCAGTTCTTC.

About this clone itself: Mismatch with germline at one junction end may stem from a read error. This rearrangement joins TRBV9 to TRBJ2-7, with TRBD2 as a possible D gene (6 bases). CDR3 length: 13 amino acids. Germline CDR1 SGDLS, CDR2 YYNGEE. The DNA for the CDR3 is TGTGCCAGCAGCGTAGGGGGGGAGACCGAGAAGTACTTC. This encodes CASSVGGETEKYF.

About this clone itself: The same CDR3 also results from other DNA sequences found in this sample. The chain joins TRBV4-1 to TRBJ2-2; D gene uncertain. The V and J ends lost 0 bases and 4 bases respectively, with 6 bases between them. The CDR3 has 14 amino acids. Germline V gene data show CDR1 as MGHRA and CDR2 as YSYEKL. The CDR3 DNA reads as TGCGCCAGCAGCCAAGATTCGTCCACCGGGGAGCTGTTTTTT. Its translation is CASSQDSSTGELFF.

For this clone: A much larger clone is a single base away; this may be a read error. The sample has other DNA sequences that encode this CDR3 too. As DNA, the CDR3 is TGTGCCTGGAGTGTTGGGACAGCACTTAATGAGAAACTGTTTTTT. This codes for CAWSVGTALNEKLFF. The chain has TRBV30 and TRBJ1-4; 7 nucleotides match TRBD1. This CDR3 has 15 amino acids. Germline V gene data show CDR1 as GTSNPN and CDR2 as SVGIG (reference sequence).

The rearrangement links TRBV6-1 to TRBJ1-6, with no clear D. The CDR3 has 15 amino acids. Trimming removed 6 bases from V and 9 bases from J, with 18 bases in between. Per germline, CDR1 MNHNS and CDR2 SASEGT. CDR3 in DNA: TGTGCCAGCAGGTGGTCAAGCACAGCAGGTTCACCCCTCCACTTT. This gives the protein CASRWSSTAGSPLHF.

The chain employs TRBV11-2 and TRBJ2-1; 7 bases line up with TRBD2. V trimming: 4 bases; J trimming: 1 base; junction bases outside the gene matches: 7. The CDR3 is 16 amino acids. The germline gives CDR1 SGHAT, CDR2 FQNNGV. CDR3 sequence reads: CASSSRLAASYNEQFF. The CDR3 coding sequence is TGTGCCAGCAGCTCACGTCTAGCGGCTTCCTACAATGAGCAGTTCTTC.